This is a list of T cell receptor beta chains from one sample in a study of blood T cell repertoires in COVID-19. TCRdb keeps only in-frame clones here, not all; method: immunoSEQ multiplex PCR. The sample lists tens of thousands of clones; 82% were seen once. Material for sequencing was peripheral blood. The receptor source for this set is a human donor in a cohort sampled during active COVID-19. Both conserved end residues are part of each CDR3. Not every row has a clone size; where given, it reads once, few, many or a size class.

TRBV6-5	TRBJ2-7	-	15	CASSYSGTGPYEQYF
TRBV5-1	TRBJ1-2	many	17	CASSLSTAHQSNYGYTF
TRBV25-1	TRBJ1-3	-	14	CASSEGGAGNTIYF
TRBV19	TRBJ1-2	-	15	CASSSVDSRPDGYTF
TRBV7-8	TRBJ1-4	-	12	CASSPYWEKLFF
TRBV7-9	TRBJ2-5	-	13	CASSFGAGETQYF
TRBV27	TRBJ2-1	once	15	CASSSPYYSDNEQFF
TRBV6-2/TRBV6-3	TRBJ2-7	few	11	CASSYGGEQYF
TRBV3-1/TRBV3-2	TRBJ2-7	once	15	CASSLTGRNTYEQYF
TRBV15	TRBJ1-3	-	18	CATSREIRTGNSGNTIYF
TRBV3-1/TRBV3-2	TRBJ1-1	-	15	CASRRTGGRNTEAFF
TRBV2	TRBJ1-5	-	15	CASSPPPGGDQPQHF
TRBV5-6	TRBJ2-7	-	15	CASSSRLAGMRRQYF
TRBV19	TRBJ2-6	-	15	CASSTGGSGANVLTF
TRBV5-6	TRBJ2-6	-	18	CASSGRAYRGSGANVLTF
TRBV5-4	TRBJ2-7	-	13	CASGEGDSYEQYF
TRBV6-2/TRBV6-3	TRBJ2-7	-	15	CASSYLAGASYEQYF
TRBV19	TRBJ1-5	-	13	CATRAGSGQPQHF
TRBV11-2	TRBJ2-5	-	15	CASSSKVLGRETQYF
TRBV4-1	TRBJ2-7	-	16	CASSRGMVRPSYEQYF
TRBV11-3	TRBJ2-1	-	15	CASSDRDRGVEKQFF
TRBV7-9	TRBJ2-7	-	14	CASSFGTASYEQYF
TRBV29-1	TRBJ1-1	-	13	CSVDFGGITEAFF
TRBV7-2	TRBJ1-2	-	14	CASSLEGGTYGYTF
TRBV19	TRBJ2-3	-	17	CASSIRASGGGTDTQYF
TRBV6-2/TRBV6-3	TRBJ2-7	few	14	CASSSAGGSYEQYF
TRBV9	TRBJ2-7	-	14	CASSETPQGSEQYF
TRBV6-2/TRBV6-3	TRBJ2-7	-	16	CASSYPPPGSSYEQYF
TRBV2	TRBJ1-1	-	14	CASSYDSVNTEAFF
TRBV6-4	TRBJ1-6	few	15	CASSEGRGIGSPLHF
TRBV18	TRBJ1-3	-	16	CASSPPLGGIGNTIYF
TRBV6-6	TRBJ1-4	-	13	CASSYDRAEKLFF
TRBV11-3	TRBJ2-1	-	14	CASSPGQSYNEQFF
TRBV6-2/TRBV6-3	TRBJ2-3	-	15	CASSLLAGNSNTQYF
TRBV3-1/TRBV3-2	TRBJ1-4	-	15	CASSQRIGGTEKLFF
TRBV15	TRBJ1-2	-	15	CATSRVERVDYGYTF
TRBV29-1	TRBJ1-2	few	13	CSGRTGGDYGYTF
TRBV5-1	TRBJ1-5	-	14	CASSSTGNGQPQHF
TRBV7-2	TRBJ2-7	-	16	CASSLELAGGSYEQYF
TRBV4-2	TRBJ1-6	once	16	CASSPGGGQYNSPLHF
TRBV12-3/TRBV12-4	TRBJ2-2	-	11	CASSFYGELFF
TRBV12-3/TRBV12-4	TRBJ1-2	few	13	CASSQQGSYGYTF
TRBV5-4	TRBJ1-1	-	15	CASSLVVSGLTEAFF
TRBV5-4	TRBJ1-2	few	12	CASSLAGGGYTF
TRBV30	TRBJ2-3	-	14	CAWRDSGGSDTQYF
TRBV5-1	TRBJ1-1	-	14	CASRRTGSNTEAFF